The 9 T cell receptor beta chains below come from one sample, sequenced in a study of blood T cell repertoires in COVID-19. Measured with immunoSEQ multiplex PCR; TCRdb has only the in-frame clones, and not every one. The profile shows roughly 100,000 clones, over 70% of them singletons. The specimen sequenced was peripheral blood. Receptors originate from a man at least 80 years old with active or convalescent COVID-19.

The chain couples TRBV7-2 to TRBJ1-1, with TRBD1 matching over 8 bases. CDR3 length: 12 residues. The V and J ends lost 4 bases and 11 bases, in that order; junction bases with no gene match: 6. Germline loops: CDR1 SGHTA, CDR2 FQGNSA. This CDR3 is CASSYPQGVAFF. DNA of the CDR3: TGTGCCAGCAGCTACCCACAGGGGGTGGCTTTCTTT.

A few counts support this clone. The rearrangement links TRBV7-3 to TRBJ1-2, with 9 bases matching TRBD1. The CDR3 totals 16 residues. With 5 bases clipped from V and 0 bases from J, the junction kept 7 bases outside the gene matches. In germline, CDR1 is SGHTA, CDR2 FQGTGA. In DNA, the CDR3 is TGTGCCAGCAGCCACCGGGACAGGGCTCCTAACTATGGCTACACCTTC. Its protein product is CASSHRDRAPNYGYTF.

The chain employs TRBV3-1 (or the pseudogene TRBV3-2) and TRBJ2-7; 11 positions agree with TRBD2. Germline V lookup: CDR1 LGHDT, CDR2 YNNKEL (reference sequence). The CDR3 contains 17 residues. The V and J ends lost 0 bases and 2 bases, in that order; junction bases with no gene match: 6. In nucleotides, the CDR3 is TGTGCCAGCAGCCAAGAGATAGGTAGCGGGGGGGCCTACGAGCAGTACTTC. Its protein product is CASSQEIGSGGAYEQYF.

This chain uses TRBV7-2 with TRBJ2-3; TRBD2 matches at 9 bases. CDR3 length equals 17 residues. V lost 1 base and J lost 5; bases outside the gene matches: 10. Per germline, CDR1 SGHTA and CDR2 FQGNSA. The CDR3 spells CASSLVRAGGVQDTQYF. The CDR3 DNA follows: TGTGCCAGCAGCTTAGTGAGGGCGGGGGGGGTCCAAGATACGCAGTATTTT.

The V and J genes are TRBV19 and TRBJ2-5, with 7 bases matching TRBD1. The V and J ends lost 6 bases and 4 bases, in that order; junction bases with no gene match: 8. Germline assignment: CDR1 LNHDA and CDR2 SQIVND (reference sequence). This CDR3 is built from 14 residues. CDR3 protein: CASRSTGDLETQYF. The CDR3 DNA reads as TGTGCCAGTAGGTCTACAGGGGACCTAGAGACCCAGTACTTC.

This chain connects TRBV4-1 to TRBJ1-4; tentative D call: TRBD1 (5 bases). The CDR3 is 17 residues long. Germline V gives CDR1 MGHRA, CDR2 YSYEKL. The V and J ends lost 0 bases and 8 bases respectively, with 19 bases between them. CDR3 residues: CASSQDRWGSRNEKLFF. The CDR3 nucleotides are TGCGCCAGCAGCCAAGACCGCTGGGGCAGCCGAAACGAAAAACTGTTTTTT.

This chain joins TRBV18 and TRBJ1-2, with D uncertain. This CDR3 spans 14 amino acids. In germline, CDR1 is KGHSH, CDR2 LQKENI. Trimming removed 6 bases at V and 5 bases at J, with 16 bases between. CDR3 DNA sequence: TGTGCCAGCTCCCAGCTCGAAGCGGGTTATGGCTACACCTTC. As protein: CASSQLEAGYGYTF.

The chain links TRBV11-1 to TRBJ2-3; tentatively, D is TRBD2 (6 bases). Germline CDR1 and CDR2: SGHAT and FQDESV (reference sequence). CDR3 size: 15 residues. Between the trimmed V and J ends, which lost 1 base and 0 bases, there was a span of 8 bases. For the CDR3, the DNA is TGTGCCAGCAGCTTAGGGGGGGTGAGCACAGATACGCAGTATTTT. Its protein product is CASSLGGVSTDTQYF.

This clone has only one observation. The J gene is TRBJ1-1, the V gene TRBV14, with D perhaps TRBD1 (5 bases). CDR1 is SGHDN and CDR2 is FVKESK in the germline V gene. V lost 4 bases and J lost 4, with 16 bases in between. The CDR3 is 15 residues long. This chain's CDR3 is CASSRINRQGTEAFF. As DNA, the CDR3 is TGTGCCAGCAGCCGCATAAACCGCCAGGGCACTGAAGCTTTCTTT.